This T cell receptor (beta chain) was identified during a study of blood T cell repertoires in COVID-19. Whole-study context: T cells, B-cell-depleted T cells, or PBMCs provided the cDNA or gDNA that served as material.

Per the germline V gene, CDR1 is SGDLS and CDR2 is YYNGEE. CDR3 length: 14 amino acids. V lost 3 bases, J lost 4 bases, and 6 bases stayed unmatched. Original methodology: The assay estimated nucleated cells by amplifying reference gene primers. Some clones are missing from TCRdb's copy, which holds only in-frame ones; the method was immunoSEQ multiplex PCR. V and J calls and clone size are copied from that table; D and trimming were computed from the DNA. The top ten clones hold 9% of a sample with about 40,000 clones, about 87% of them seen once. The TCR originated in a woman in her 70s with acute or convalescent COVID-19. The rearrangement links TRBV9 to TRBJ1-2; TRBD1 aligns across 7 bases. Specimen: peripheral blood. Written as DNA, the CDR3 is TGTGCCAGCAGCGAGGGACAGCGGCTCTATGGCTACACCTTC. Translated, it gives CASSEGQRLYGYTF.